Presented here are 16 T cell receptor beta chains from one specimen sequenced in a study of T cell responses to AZD1222 COVID-19 vaccine (dated by TCRdb to the early 2020s). The receptor library was made with the immunoSEQ multiplex PCR assay. Not all clones reach the TCRdb copy of this immuneACCESS table, which keeps in-frame sequences only. Checked studies attribute under half of the gap to unresolved V genes and leave the rest unexplained. For this sample there are 90,000 to 120,000 clones; 75% to 90% appear just once. The top ten clones comprise 4% to 5.5% of the sample. In the paper's terms, the time point label means: baseline before first vaccination. Source: peripheral blood, taken on day 0 of AZD1222 vaccination. These receptors were taken from an adult in good health.

The chain employs TRBV9 and TRBJ2-3; no clear D. Trimming removed 3 bases at V and 2 bases at J, with 7 bases between. The germline V gene has CDR1 SGDLS and CDR2 YYNGEE. There are 13 residues in the CDR3. CDR3 region: CASSADYTDTQYF. CDR3 in DNA: TGTGCCAGCAGCGCGGATTACACAGATACGCAGTATTTT. Together with reference TRBV9 and TRBJ2-3, the CDR3 gives the full variable domain: DSGVTQTPKHLITATGQRVTLRCSPRSGDLSVYWYQQSLDQGLQFLIQYYNGEERAKGNILERFSAQQFPDLHSELNLSSLELGDSALYFCASSADYTDTQYFGPGTRLTVL.

This clone has only one observation. Distinct nucleotide sequences in the sample also encode this CDR3. This CDR3 reads CSVNSGGYEQYF. Here the CDR3 DNA reads TGCAGCGTTAACTCAGGGGGCTACGAGCAGTACTTC. J is TRBJ2-7 and V is TRBV29-1; 7 nucleotides align to TRBD1. With 5 bases clipped from V and 3 bases from J, the junction kept 4 bases outside the gene matches. Germline CDR1 is SQVTM and CDR2 is ANQGSEA. The CDR3 consists of 12 residues.

By frequency in the sample, this clone is medium-sized. The CDR3 spells CASSLSGLGEQYF. As DNA, the CDR3 is TGTGCCAGCAGCTTATCGGGACTAGGAGAGCAGTACTTC. The rearrangement joins TRBV7-3 to TRBJ2-7, with 8 bases lining up with TRBD2. CDR1 and CDR2 from the germline V gene are SGHTA and FQGTGA. This CDR3 contains 13 residues. V shed 2 bases, J shed 7 bases, and the junction held 4 bases outside the gene matches. Looking up the rest from reference TRBV7-3 and TRBJ2-7 gives the full variable domain: GAGVSQTPSNKVTEKGKYVELRCDPISGHTALYWYRQSLGQGPEFLIYFQGTGAADDSGLPNDRFFAVRPEGSVSTLKIQRTERGDSAVYLCASSLSGLGEQYFGPGTRLTVT.

The rearrangement links TRBV3-1 (or the pseudogene TRBV3-2) to TRBJ1-3; D gene unclear. CDR3 length: 16 amino acids. Germline V CDR1 and CDR2: LGHDT, YNNKEL (reference sequence). Trimming removed 0 bases at V and 0 bases at J, with 9 bases between. The CDR3, as DNA: TGTGCCAGCAGCCAAGACACGGGCCTCTCTGGAAACACCATATATTTT. Translated: CASSQDTGLSGNTIYF.

This chain uses TRBV2 with TRBJ2-7, with 12 nucleotides matching TRBD2. Germline assignment: CDR1 SNHLY and CDR2 FYNNEI. CDR3 length: 13 amino acids. J was trimmed by 4 bases and V by 9 bases; bases with no gene match: 4. The CDR3 here is CASQTSGGYEQYF. In DNA form, the CDR3 reads TGTGCCAGTCAGACTAGCGGGGGTTACGAGCAGTACTTC.

This chain connects TRBV2 to TRBJ1-5, with a tentative D call TRBD1 (6 bases). With 4 bases removed from V and 7 bases from J, the gap between germline ends came to 11 bases. The CDR3 length is 13 residues. Germline loops: CDR1 SNHLY, CDR2 FYNNEI. The CDR3 spells CASSGGGSQPQHF. The CDR3, as DNA: TGTGCCAGCAGTGGGGGGGGCTCCCAGCCCCAGCATTTT.

V is TRBV5-1 and J is TRBJ1-1; no clear D. The germline V gene has CDR1 SGHRS and CDR2 YFSETQ. This CDR3 is built from 14 residues. The ends were cut back, 4 bases at V and 0 bases at J, with 10 bases in the middle. CDR3 residues: CASSAIVMNTEAFF. For the CDR3, the DNA is TGCGCCAGCAGCGCTATAGTTATGAACACTGAAGCTTTCTTT.

The genes are TRBV6-5 and TRBJ2-6, with D unresolved. CDR1 and CDR2 (germline): MNHEY, SVGAGI. V lost 7 bases to trimming and J lost 0 bases, with 4 bases between them. The CDR3 runs 13 residues. DNA of the CDR3: TGTGCCAGCAATCCCTCTGGGGCCAACGTCCTGACTTTC. Amino acids: CASNPSGANVLTF.

The V call is TRBV2, the J call TRBJ1-2; 7 bases line up with TRBD1. The germline V gene encodes CDR1 SNHLY and CDR2 FYNNEI. The junction had 9 bases not matched to a gene; V was cut back by 1 base and J by 7 bases. The CDR3 contains 15 residues. DNA of the CDR3: TGTGCCAGCAGTGAAGGCCAGGGGGTAATAAGTGGCTACACCTTC. It translates to CASSEGQGVISGYTF.

The J gene is TRBJ1-4, the V gene TRBV7-2, with D unclear. The germline V and J ends were trimmed by 3 bases and 7 bases, with 12 bases remaining between them. Germline V CDR1 and CDR2: SGHTA, FQGNSA. CDR3 length: 14 amino acids. CDR3 coding DNA: TGTGCCAGCAGCTTCGCCCCGTCTGGTGAAAAACTGTTTTTT. Its translation is CASSFAPSGEKLFF.

V and J are TRBV4-1 and TRBJ2-4, with a possible D match to TRBD1 (6 bases). The V gene lost 1 base and the J gene lost 12 bases, with 10 bases spanning the gap. CDR1 is MGHRA, CDR2 YSYEKL, per germline. This CDR3 contains 12 residues. The CDR3 region has the DNA TGCGCCAGCAGCCAAGGGGGGCCATATCAGTACTTC. This sequence encodes CASSQGGPYQYF.

V and J are TRBV6-2 or TRBV6-3 and TRBJ1-1; D may be TRBD1 (5 bases). The ends were cut back, 4 bases at V and 5 bases at J, with 26 bases in the middle. CDR3 length: 18 residues. Germline V gene lookup returns CDR1 MNHEY and CDR2 SVGEGT. The CDR3 region is CASSSSSRDYRTWTEAFF. CDR3 DNA: TGTGCCAGCAGTTCATCCTCCAGGGATTATAGAACGTGGACTGAAGCTTTCTTT.

This clone was counted a few times. CDR3 bases: TGTGCCTGGAGTGTAGGCCATGGGCATCAGCCCCAGCATTTT. Translation gives CAWSVGHGHQPQHF. The chain carries TRBV30 and TRBJ1-5; D unclear. Trimming took off 0 bases at V and 5 bases at J, with 11 bases between the two ends. Per germline, CDR1 GTSNPN and CDR2 SVGIG (reference sequence). This CDR3 region has 14 residues.

The rearrangement joins TRBV7-7 to TRBJ2-5; perhaps TRBD1 as D (6 bases). The CDR3 extends over 14 amino acids. Trimming removed 5 bases at V and 4 bases at J, with 14 bases between. CDR1 and CDR2 (germline): SSHAT, FNYEAQ (reference sequence). CDR3 DNA: TGTGCCAGCAGCGCAGGACAGCTGGGAGAGACCCAGTACTTC. Its translation: CASSAGQLGETQYF. Together with reference TRBV7-7 and TRBJ2-5, the CDR3 gives the full variable domain: GAGVSQSPRYKVTKRGQDVTLRCDPISSHATLYWYQQALGQGPEFLTYFNYEAQPDKSGLPSDRFSAERPEGSISTLTIQRTEQRDSAMYRCASSAGQLGETQYFGPGTRLLVL.

The chain recombines TRBV5-8 with TRBJ2-1, with 7 bases that match TRBD2. The CDR3 totals 15 residues. The ends lost 0 bases at V and 8 bases at J; junction bases unmatched: 8. In germline, CDR1 is SGHTS, CDR2 YDEGEE. The CDR3: CASSLGLADGDEQFF. In DNA form, the CDR3 reads TGTGCCAGCAGCTTGGGGCTAGCGGACGGCGATGAGCAGTTCTTC. Supplemented by reference TRBV5-8 and TRBJ2-1, the full variable domain reads EAGVTQSPTHLIKTRGQQATLRCSPISGHTSVYWYQQALGLGLQFLLWYDEGEERNRGNFPPRFSGRQFPNYSSELNVNALELEDSALYLCASSLGLADGDEQFFGPGTRLTVL.

This rearrangement joins TRBV7-9 to TRBJ1-3; weak D call: TRBD1 (5 bases). CDR3 length equals 14 residues. In germline, CDR1 is SEHNR, CDR2 FQNEAQ (reference sequence). Trimming removed 5 bases from V and 0 bases from J, with 8 bases in between. This CDR3 is CASSRDGSGNTIYF. In DNA, the CDR3 is TGTGCCAGCAGCCGGGACGGCTCTGGAAACACCATATATTTT.